A single sample gave rise to the 13 T cell receptor beta chains below, sequenced in a study of T cell responses to AZD1222 COVID-19 vaccine. Profiled with immunoSEQ multiplex PCR; TCRdb holds only in-frame clones, not every one. The sample contains approximately 150,000 clones, 92% of which appear only once. This sample comprised peripheral blood, obtained 28 days after the second AZD1222 dose. All receptors come from an adult who received the AZD1222 COVID-19 vaccine.

This sequence joins TRBV20-1 and TRBJ1-5; a possible D gene is TRBD1 (6 bases). Trimming cost V 3 bases and J 4 bases, with 10 bases left between them. The CDR3 runs to 13 residues. Germline loops: CDR1 DFQATT, CDR2 SNEGSKA (reference sequence). The CDR3 reads CSASRGANQPQHF. CDR3 DNA: TGCAGTGCTAGTCGGGGGGCAAATCAGCCCCAGCATTTT.

This chain joins TRBV9 and TRBJ1-1, with 9 bases aligning to TRBD1. CDR1 is SGDLS and CDR2 is YYNGEE in the germline V gene. This CDR3 comprises 16 residues. V was pared by 3 bases and J by 1 base, with 7 bases of the junction left unmatched. CDR3 residues: CASSAEGQGGNTEAFF. The CDR3, as DNA: TGTGCCAGCAGCGCAGAGGGACAGGGTGGGAACACTGAAGCTTTCTTT.

In its sample, this clone was seen once. The J gene is TRBJ1-3, the V gene TRBV5-4; D is possibly TRBD1 (5 bases). The CDR3 loop spans 16 amino acids. Trimming removed 4 bases from V and 0 bases from J, with 14 bases in between. Germline V lookup: CDR1 SGHNT, CDR2 YYREEE (reference sequence). The CDR3 reads CASSPWDPSSGNTIYF. As DNA, the CDR3 is TGTGCCAGCAGCCCCTGGGACCCGAGCTCTGGAAACACCATATATTTT.

The DNA for the CDR3 is TGTGCCAGCTCACCGGGACTCCAACCCGCTGAAGCTTTCTTT. Translated: CASSPGLQPAEAFF. The chain recombines TRBV18 with TRBJ1-1; maybe TRBD1 (5 bases). CDR1 and CDR2 from the germline V gene are KGHSH and LQKENI. The CDR3 loop spans 14 amino acids. V gave up 3 bases and J gave up 6 bases, with 14 bases separating them.

The chain uses TRBV13 and TRBJ2-1, with 13 nucleotides matching TRBD2. Looked up from germline, CDR1 is PRHDT and CDR2 is FYEKMQ (reference sequence). CDR3 length: 14 residues. Germline trimming cut 8 bases from V and 6 bases from J; bases unmatched to any gene: 4. Here the CDR3 DNA reads TGTGCCAGCCGACTAGCGGGAGGCCCCAATGAGCAGTTCTTC. Translated: CASRLAGGPNEQFF.

The J gene is TRBJ1-1, the V gene TRBV12-3 or TRBV12-4; D is unclear. The CDR3 loop spans 12 amino acids. Trimming removed 1 base at V and 10 bases at J, with 10 bases between. The CDR3 sequence: CASSLDGSSAFF. The DNA for the CDR3 is TGTGCCAGCAGTTTAGATGGGAGTTCAGCTTTCTTT.

The V call is TRBV27, the J call TRBJ2-1; 11 bases line up with TRBD1. Germline-derived CDR1 and CDR2 are MNHEY and SMNVEV (reference sequence). The ends lost 8 bases at V and 3 bases at J; junction bases unmatched: 9. CDR3 length: 16 amino acids. The CDR3 coding sequence is TGTGCCAGCGGGCATTGGGACAGGGGGGTCTACAATGAGCAGTTCTTC. Amino acid sequence: CASGHWDRGVYNEQFF.

This clone was recorded once. The rearrangement joins TRBV7-9 to TRBJ2-3, with TRBD1 matching over 9 bases. Germline assignment: CDR1 SEHNR and CDR2 FQNEAQ (reference sequence). Trimming at V came to 5 bases and at J to 6 bases, leaving 6 bases not matched to a gene. This CDR3 comprises 14 residues. For the CDR3, the DNA is TGTGCCAGCAGCGGGACAGGGCCCCCCGATACGCAGTATTTT. Its protein product is CASSGTGPPDTQYF.

V gene TRBV10-3 combines with J gene TRBJ2-7; perhaps TRBD1 as D (5 bases). There are 14 residues in the CDR3. Per the germline V gene, CDR1 is ENHRY and CDR2 is SYGVKD. Deletions cut 2 bases from V and 3 bases from J, with 11 bases between. CDR3 loop: CAISEIGQGYEQYF. The CDR3 bases are TGTGCCATCAGTGAGATAGGGCAGGGCTACGAGCAGTACTTC.

CDR3 region: CAIGTSGADTQYF. CDR3 nucleotides: TGTGCCATTGGGACTAGCGGCGCAGATACGCAGTATTTT. The rearrangement links TRBV10-3 to TRBJ2-3, with 11 nucleotides matching TRBD2. There are 13 residues in the CDR3. Germline assignment: CDR1 ENHRY and CDR2 SYGVKD. Losses at the gene ends were 9 bases for V and 4 bases for J; bases not matched to a gene: 3.

The J gene is TRBJ1-2, the V gene TRBV5-4, with D tentatively TRBD1 (6 bases). V shed 0 bases and J shed 1 base, with 7 bases lying between them. CDR1 and CDR2 (germline): SGHNT, YYREEE (reference sequence). This CDR3 contains 14 residues. CDR3 residues: CASSLAGHNYGYTF. Written as DNA, the CDR3 is TGTGCCAGCAGCTTGGCGGGACATAACTATGGCTACACCTTC.

This chain connects TRBV19 to TRBJ1-4; D may be TRBD1 (5 bases). Germline loops: CDR1 LNHDA, CDR2 SQIVND (reference sequence). The V and J ends lost 4 bases and 0 bases respectively, with 9 bases between them. The CDR3 runs to 15 residues. In DNA form, the CDR3 reads TGTGCCAGTAGTACCGGGACTGCAACTAATGAAAAACTGTTTTTT. Amino acids: CASSTGTATNEKLFF.

V and J are TRBV7-8 and TRBJ2-7; tentative D call: TRBD2 (7 bases). V was clipped by 8 bases and J by 6 bases, with 20 bases between them. This CDR3 is 14 amino acids long. CDR1 is SGHVS and CDR2 is FQNEAQ in the germline V gene. CDR3 nucleotide sequence: TGTGCCAGCTGGGAGGGGGGGCCTCGGGGCGAGCAGTACTTC. Translation gives CASWEGGPRGEQYF.